The clone carrying this T cell receptor beta chain was counted at least ten times. What it binds is not known. J gave up 3 bases and V 2 bases, and 4 bases lay outside the gene matches. Per germline, CDR1 SGHRS and CDR2 YFSETQ. CDR3 length: 14 amino acids. The entry originates in a study of blood T cells in healthy people across ages. Study-level points and caveats: A greater number of naive CD4+ cells and higher diversity distinguished long-lived donors from aged donors.

The authors ran a second PCR of 7 to 11 cycles using a sample-barcoded 5' primer and a J-beta primer mix. TCRdb reprocessed the 5' RACE reads via MiXCR and lists one record per CDR3 protein. The sample carries approximately 690,000 distinct CDR3 sequences, around 41% recorded once. The chain has TRBV5-1 and TRBJ1-2, with 7 nucleotides matching TRBD1. This clonotype was sampled from an elderly man in good health. The sequenced material came from blood. The CDR3 protein is CASSLGGTDYGYTF. The CDR3 DNA sequence: TGCGCCAGCAGCTTAGGAGGGACAGACTATGGCTACACCTTC.